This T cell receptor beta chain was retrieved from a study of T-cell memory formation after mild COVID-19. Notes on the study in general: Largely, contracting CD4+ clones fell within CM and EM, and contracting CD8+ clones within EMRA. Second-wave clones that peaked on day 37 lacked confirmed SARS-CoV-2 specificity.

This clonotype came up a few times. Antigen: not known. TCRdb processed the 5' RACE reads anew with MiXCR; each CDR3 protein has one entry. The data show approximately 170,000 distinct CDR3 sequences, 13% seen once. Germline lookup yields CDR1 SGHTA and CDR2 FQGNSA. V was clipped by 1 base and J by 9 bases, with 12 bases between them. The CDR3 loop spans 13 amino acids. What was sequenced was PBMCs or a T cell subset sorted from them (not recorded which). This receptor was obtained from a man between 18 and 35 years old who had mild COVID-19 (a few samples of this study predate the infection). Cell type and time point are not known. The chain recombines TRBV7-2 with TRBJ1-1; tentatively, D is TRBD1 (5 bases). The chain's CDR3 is CASSLGAGQKAFF. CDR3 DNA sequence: TGTGCCAGCAGCTTAGGGGCAGGGCAGAAAGCTTTCTTT.